The sequence of this TCR beta chain was determined in a study of cytomegalovirus exposure and HLA in healthy donors. Study details: T cells numbering some 170 million yielded around 120 million unique TCR beta sequences in an earlier analysis.

Germline V gene data show CDR1 as SGHRS and CDR2 as YFSETQ. V dropped 4 bases and J dropped 1; count of bases not matched to a gene: 2. CDR3 size: 14 residues. PCR employed 60 Vbeta and 13 Jbeta primers. Only in-frame clones appear in the TCRdb table, and some are missing; sequencing was by immunoSEQ multiplex PCR. The table records some 200,000 clones, approximately 78% of them present only once. Points from the study as a whole: Listed as cytomegalovirus-associated were 150 to 200 TCR beta chains. Later on, analysis showed that most CMV-associated TCR beta chains appeared to be HLA-restricted.

Remarks on this clone: What it recognizes is unknown.

The rearrangement joins TRBV5-1 to TRBJ2-5; 9 positions match TRBD1. The source is a woman between 50 and 59 years old in good health and CMV-seropositive. Material for sequencing was PBMCs. The CDR3 sequence: CASSKGQGQETQYF. The DNA of the CDR3 is TGCGCCAGCAGCAAGGGACAGGGCCAAGAGACCCAGTACTTC. The whole variable domain, remainder taken from reference TRBV5-1 and TRBJ2-5, is KAGVTQTPRYLIKTRGQQVTLSCSPISGHRSVSWYQQTPGQGLQFLFEYFSETQRNKGNFPGRFSGRQFSNSRSEMNVSTLELGDSALYLCASSKGQGQETQYFGPGTRLLVL.